The TCR beta chain under discussion was sequenced for a study of shared clonotypes between healthy human individuals. In the study overall: Each donor's CD4 naive and CD4 memory cells filled three plates apiece, CD8 naive two, and CD8 memory one.

Here immunoSEQ multiplex PCR was the method, and the copy in TCRdb shows in-frame clones only, minus some. The sample yields more than 500,000 clones, around 96% seen once. Germline-derived CDR1 and CDR2 are MNHEY and SMNVEV (reference sequence). The CDR3 runs 15 residues. V gave up 2 bases and J gave up 3 bases; unmatched junction bases: 3. This sequence joins TRBV27 and TRBJ2-1; 8 bases match TRBD2. The clonotype comes from a young woman in good health. Sequenced sample: naive CD4+ T cells sorted from blood. Sample subset: CD45RA+ positively selected. Here the CDR3 DNA reads TGTGCCAGCAGTTTAGCGGGGGGACGCTACAATGAGCAGTTCTTC. This encodes CASSLAGGRYNEQFF.